The 13 T cell receptor beta chains below come from one sample, sequenced in a study of low-dose radiotherapy and immunotherapy resistance in tumors. Alpha- and beta-chain coverage of first-strand cDNA came from TRAV- and TRBV-specific primers. The PCR that amplified TCRs ran for 20 cycles, relying on a constant-region primer and a V-primer adapter. In TCRdb, the reads were re-called with MiXCR into one record per CDR3 protein. This table has approximately 100,000 distinct CDR3 sequences, about a fifth appearing once. Sample time point: after trial treatment. Regarding treatment: LDRT plus nivolumab, ipilimumab, low-dose cyclophosphamide and aspirin (RACIN trial). This specimen was PBMCs, taken after low-dose radiotherapy plus immunotherapy. Receptors were obtained from a male donor with prostate cancer.

This clonotype was found many times. A read error may account for a junction end that differs from germline. J is TRBJ1-4 and V is TRBV5-1; TRBD1 matches at 9 bases. The germline gives CDR1 SGHRS, CDR2 YFSETQ. The CDR3 runs 13 residues. The CDR3 region has the DNA TGTGCCAGCAGCCTCGGACAGGGGGAAAAACTGTTTTTT. Protein: CASSLGQGEKLFF.

In its sample, this clonotype was seen many times. The rearrangement joins TRBV5-5 to TRBJ2-3; D unresolved. CDR3 size: 17 residues. V lost 0 bases, J lost 6 bases, and 20 bases lay in between. Germline-derived CDR1 and CDR2 are SGHKS and YYEKEE (reference sequence). Here the CDR3 DNA reads TGTGCCAGCAGCTTGGCCGATAATGAGCTATTTACGGATACGCAGTATTTT. Its protein is CASSLADNELFTDTQYF.

Many counts were recorded for this clonotype. V usage is TRBV20-1 and J usage is TRBJ2-1; D may be TRBD2 (5 bases). CDR1 DFQATT and CDR2 SNEGSKA come from the germline V gene (reference sequence). The V end was cut by 0 bases, the J end by 1 base, with 22 bases between. This CDR3 has 19 residues. Here the CDR3 reads CSARDLVGMAGRSYNEQFF. CDR3 DNA: TGCAGTGCTAGAGATTTGGTCGGCATGGCGGGTAGATCCTACAATGAGCAGTTCTTC.

Remarks on this clonotype: One base separates it from a far larger clone, so it is likely a read error. The chain recombines TRBV5-6 with TRBJ2-1; possible D gene TRBD2, 5 bases. Trimming removed 6 bases from V and 10 bases from J, with 17 bases in between. The germline CDR1 and CDR2 sequences are SGHDT and YYEEEE. This CDR3 comprises 13 residues. The CDR3 loop is CASTPELGGEQFF. In nucleotides, the CDR3 is TGTGCCAGCACTCCCGAGTTGGGCGGGGAGCAGTTCTTC.

This clonotype was counted ten times or more. V usage is TRBV5-8 and J usage is TRBJ2-7; weak D call: TRBD1 (6 bases). V lost 4 bases and J lost 5, with 13 bases in between. CDR1 and CDR2 (germline): SGHTS, YDEGEE. This CDR3 is 13 amino acids long. CDR3 in amino acids: CASSQRGGHEQYF. DNA for the CDR3: TGTGCCAGCAGCCAACGAGGGGGTCACGAGCAGTACTTC.

Concerning this clonotype: A far larger clone is off by one base, so a read error is likely. The rearrangement uses TRBV7-9 and TRBJ2-1; 11 nucleotides agree with TRBD1. Germline V gene lookup returns CDR1 SEHNR and CDR2 FQNEAQ (reference sequence). This CDR3 has 18 residues. The V segment lost 5 bases and the J segment 0 bases; nucleotides outside the gene matches: 9. This CDR3 reads CASSTRTGGTSSYNEQFF. CDR3 coding DNA: TGTGCCAGCAGCACCAGGACAGGGGGCACAAGCTCCTACAATGAGCAGTTCTTC.

The chain carries TRBV3-1 and TRBJ2-2; D perhaps matches TRBD2 (5 bases). V lost 1 base, J lost 17 bases, and 41 bases lay in between. CDR1 and CDR2 (germline): LGHDT, YNNKEL (reference sequence). This CDR3 is built from 21 residues. CDR3 DNA: TGTGCCAGCAGCCAAGGGGCGGCGCCGAACACCGGGGAGCTGTGTTTTTTTTTTTTTTTTTTT. It is translated as CASSQGAAPNTGELCFFFFFF.

This clonotype was counted ten times or more. The chain carries TRBV7-2 and TRBJ1-6; D remains unclear. CDR3 length equals 13 residues. The germline gives CDR1 SGHTA, CDR2 FQGNSA. V shed 4 bases and J shed 9 bases, with 10 bases lying between them. Written as DNA, the CDR3 is TGTGCCAGCAGCTCCGGACCGCGTTCACCCCTCCACTTT. It is translated as CASSSGPRSPLHF.

The rearrangement links TRBV12-3 or TRBV12-4 to TRBJ2-5; D is tentatively TRBD1 or TRBD2 (5 bases each). The CDR3 extends over 17 amino acids. Trimming pared 6 bases from V and 3 bases from J, leaving 23 bases between. CDR3 sequence reads: CASRYFGPRGVEETQYF. The CDR3 DNA follows: TGTGCCAGCAGATACTTCGGTCCGAGGGGAGTAGAAGAGACCCAGTACTTC.

The sample holds many counts of this clonotype. The chain couples TRBV9 to TRBJ2-1, with 7 bases that match TRBD2. Germline V gives CDR1 SGDLS, CDR2 YYNGEE. The V gene end was trimmed by 3 bases and the J gene end by 5 bases; junction bases not matched to a gene: 8. The CDR3 is 15 amino acids. In DNA, the CDR3 is TGTGCCAGCAGCGCCCGGGACTACAGCGACAATGAGCAGTTCTTC. Its translation: CASSARDYSDNEQFF.

At least ten counts were recorded for this clonotype. The gene calls are TRBV11-1 and TRBJ2-1, with no clear D. The germline V and J ends were trimmed by 0 bases and 7 bases, with 4 bases remaining between them. The CDR3 is made up of 12 amino acids. CDR1 is SGHAT, CDR2 FQDESV, per germline (reference sequence). The CDR3 reads CASSLASNEQFF. In DNA, the CDR3 is TGTGCCAGCAGCTTAGCGTCTAATGAGCAGTTCTTC.

This clonotype was observed many times. This rearrangement joins TRBV7-3 to TRBJ1-1; D gene uncertain. The germline V gene encodes CDR1 SGHTA and CDR2 FQGTGA. Trimming stripped 5 bases from V and 5 bases from J, with 12 bases between. CDR3 length equals 13 residues. Here the CDR3 reads CASSPLGGTEAFF. DNA of the CDR3: TGTGCCAGCAGCCCGCTGGGAGGAACTGAAGCTTTCTTT.

At least ten counts were recorded for this clonotype. The chain is built from TRBV6-5 and TRBJ2-1; TRBD1 agrees at 7 bases. The CDR3 covers 16 residues. J lost 1 base, V lost 5 bases, and 8 bases had no gene match. CDR1 and CDR2 from the germline V gene are MNHEY and SVGAGI. CDR3 sequence (DNA): TGTGCCAGCAGTGAGGGGGCAGAATATTCCTACAATGAGCAGTTCTTC. This encodes CASSEGAEYSYNEQFF.